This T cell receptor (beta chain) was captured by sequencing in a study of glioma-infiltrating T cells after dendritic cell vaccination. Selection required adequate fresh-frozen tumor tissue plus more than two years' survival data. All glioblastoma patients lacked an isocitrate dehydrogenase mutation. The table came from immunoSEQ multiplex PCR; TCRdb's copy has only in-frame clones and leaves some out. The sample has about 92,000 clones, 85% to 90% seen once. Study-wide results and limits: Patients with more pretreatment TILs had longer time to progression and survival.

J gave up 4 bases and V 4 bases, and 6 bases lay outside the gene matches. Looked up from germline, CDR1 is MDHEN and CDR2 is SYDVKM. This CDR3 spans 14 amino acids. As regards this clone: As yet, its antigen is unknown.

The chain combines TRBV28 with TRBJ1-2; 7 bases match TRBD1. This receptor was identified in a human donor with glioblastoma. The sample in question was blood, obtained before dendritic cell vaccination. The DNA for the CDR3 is TGTGCCAGCAGTTCATTGAGGGGGCCCTATGGCTACACCTTC. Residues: CASSSLRGPYGYTF.